The clone carrying this TCR beta chain was seen a few times. The CDR3 is 15 residues long. Germline V gives CDR1 SGHRS, CDR2 YFSETQ. The V and J ends lost 0 bases and 5 bases respectively, with 14 bases between them. This sample is drawn from a study of blood T cell repertoires in COVID-19. Study context: Some COVID-19 samples were acute and others convalescent; all came from the United States, Italy and Spain. Sources were T cells, B-cell-depleted T cells, or PBMCs; the material itself was cDNA or gDNA.

The repertoire was sequenced with immunoSEQ multiplex PCR; TCRdb's copy has only in-frame clones and lacks some. This table holds about 150,000 clones, over 80% found once. Specimen: peripheral blood. The TCR was taken from a woman in her forties with active or convalescent COVID-19. The V call is TRBV5-1, the J call TRBJ1-1; D is unresolved. CDR3 in DNA: TGCGCCAGCAGCTTGGGTGGCAGCCTCGGGACTGAAGCTTTCTTT. Its translation: CASSLGGSLGTEAFF.